This TCR beta chain was sequenced in a study of Ad26.COV2.S vaccination and SARS-CoV-2 variants. The CDR3 covers 15 residues. From germline, CDR1 is KGHSH and CDR2 LQKENI. Trimming took 5 bases from V and 4 from J; bases not matched to a gene: 6. Clones were read by immunoSEQ multiplex PCR, and TCRdb kept only the in-frame ones, dropping some. The sample lists approximately 450,000 clones; about nine tenths were seen once. Treatment of the sample: approximately 18 received Ad26.COV2.S at low or high dose, single or two shots; 5 received placebo; per-sample allocation not given. After the first vaccine or placebo injection, samples were drawn on day 63.

The V call is TRBV18, the J call TRBJ2-2, with 8 bases fitting TRBD2. Sample: peripheral blood, taken in a trial of Ad26.COV2.S vaccine versus placebo. The clonotype comes from a person aged 18-60 years who received the Ad26.COV2.S COVID-19 vaccine or a placebo. Here the CDR3 reads CASSERESGTGELFF. The CDR3 coding sequence is TGTGCCAGCTCAGAGCGGGAGTCGGGCACCGGGGAGCTGTTTTTT.